This entry features one TCR beta chain sequence. It lacks a known antigen. Per-base qualities were not stored, and no clone one base away is much larger. The library came from PCR. This sample was sequenced with a HiSeq X Ten. TCR repertoires were characterized by high-throughput sequencing. The public reads were reprocessed in TCRdb via fastp at Q25 and MiXCR, keeping in-frame beta chains. Rows with a matching CDR3 protein are joined into one entry that keeps the most common DNA and genes. Here the sample has just over 30,000 distinct CDR3 sequences; under 55% occur a single time. Approximately 12% of the sample rests with the top ten. The sample's time point label, in plain terms: before preoperative PTX-NDP chemotherapy. Paclitaxel-nedaplatin was administered to patients as preoperative chemotherapy before surgery. This record comes from a study of esophageal squamous cell carcinoma under preoperative chemotherapy (dated by TCRdb to the late 2010s). Study-wide context: The study profiled TCR repertoires of both peripheral blood T cells and tumor-infiltrating lymphocytes. The effects of paclitaxel-nedaplatin chemotherapy on T-cell receptor repertoires in patients with esophageal squamous cell carcinoma were assessed. The cohort comprised four to six patients with primary esophageal squamous cell carcinoma. Repertoires from samples taken before paclitaxel-nedaplatin therapy were compared with repertoires from samples taken after paclitaxel-nedaplatin therapy.

Beyond this particular receptor, the publication reports: Immediate and substantial changes in clonotype frequency were induced by paclitaxel-nedaplatin therapy, and contraction rather than amplification was more likely to be observed among abundant clones. After chemotherapy, TCR diversity rose significantly in peripheral T cells, but this increase was not seen in tumor-infiltrating lymphocytes. Only five patients with esophageal squamous cell carcinoma were analyzed, making for a small cohort. Tumor-infiltrating lymphocytes after treatment appeared to come partly from peripheral T cells migrating into the tumor, rather than solely from local clonal changes.

This TCR was sampled from a human donor with esophageal squamous cell carcinoma. The donor label of this sample is uncertain. Sampling was performed from a patient given preoperative chemotherapy.

The nucleotide sequence is given as TGTGCCGGGAGCGTCGGGCAGGGGACAGAGACCCAGTACTTC. This encodes CAGSVGQGTETQYF. In this chain, TRBV7-9 is recombined with TRBJ2-5; the D gene is perhaps TRBD1, from 6 matching bases. Trimming costs V 11 bases and J 4 bases, and their ends lie 20 bases apart. Spanning cysteine to phenylalanine, the CDR3 consists of 14 amino acids. The kept DNA is CDR3 alone, 42 bases in frame from the first base. Sequences SEHNR (CDR1) and FQNEAQ (CDR2) are obtained from the germline V gene (reference sequence). The CDR3 plus the reference TRBV7-9 and TRBJ2-5 genes for the other parts give the full variable domain: DTGVSQNPRHKITKRGQNVTFRCDPISEHNRLYWYRQTLGQGPEFLTYFQNEAQLEKSRLLSDRFSAERPKGSFSTLEIQRTEQGDSAMYLCAGSVGQGTETQYFGPGTRLLVL.